This T cell receptor (beta chain) was sequenced for a study of T cell repertoires in cytomegalovirus infection. Study as a whole: Peptides in the study included HLA-C-restricted and HLA-B-restricted CMV epitopes. CMV infection and matching HLA type were both indicated by public TCR beta signatures. Notes on the study in general: Carriers of CMV and the relevant HLA type were discriminated by public TCR beta frequency. The ex vivo response was dominated by HLA-C-restricted CMV-specific TCR beta clonotypes.

MiXCR, run by TCRdb on the reads, gives a single entry per CDR3 protein. The sample records 680,000 or so distinct CDR3 sequences, around 35% being singletons. Comments on this clonotype: No antigen is known for it.

Germline lookup yields CDR1 DFQATT and CDR2 SNEGSKA (reference sequence). V lost 3 bases, J lost 3 bases, and 18 bases lay in between. The CDR3 is made up of 15 amino acids. This TCR came from a human donor in good health (CMV status not recorded). Some clones in this sample may be carry-over from other donors' samples. The specimen comprised cultured PBMCs, sampled from culture after CMV antigen stimulation. The rearrangement uses TRBV20-1 and TRBJ2-7, with D tentatively TRBD2 (5 bases). CDR3 coding DNA: TGCAGTGCTAGGAGGAGGACTGGTCTAGTCTACGAGCAGTACTTC. Translating it yields CSARRRTGLVYEQYF.